One and the same sample provided the 23 T cell receptor beta chains below, sequenced in a study of T cell responses to AZD1222 COVID-19 vaccine. Produced via immunoSEQ multiplex PCR; TCRdb's table is partial and in-frame only. This sample has roughly 170,000 clones, with approximately 94% found just once. The specimen was peripheral blood, collected 28 days after the second AZD1222 dose. The receptor set was obtained from an adult who received the AZD1222 COVID-19 vaccine.

The rearrangement links TRBV7-9 to TRBJ2-3; D not certain. The V gene's germline CDR1 is SEHNR and CDR2 FQNEAQ (reference sequence). V lost 5 bases to trimming and J lost 2 bases, with 8 bases between them. The CDR3 has 13 residues. This CDR3 is CASSLYTTDTQYF. The CDR3 nucleotides are TGTGCCAGCAGCCTCTACACCACAGATACGCAGTATTTT. The full variable domain, its missing parts supplied by reference TRBV7-9 and TRBJ2-3, is DTGVSQNPRHKITKRGQNVTFRCDPISEHNRLYWYRQTLGQGPEFLTYFQNEAQLEKSRLLSDRFSAERPKGSFSTLEIQRTEQGDSAMYLCASSLYTTDTQYFGPGTRLTVL.

This sequence joins TRBV18 and TRBJ2-3, with TRBD1 matching 9 bases. The V gene end was trimmed by 3 bases and the J gene end by 4 bases; junction bases not matched to a gene: 5. The CDR3 contains 15 residues. Germline V gene data show CDR1 as KGHSH and CDR2 as LQKENI. The CDR3 spells CASSPRGQGPDTQYF. DNA of the CDR3: TGTGCCAGCTCACCCCGGGGACAGGGCCCAGATACGCAGTATTTT.

This sequence joins TRBV30 and TRBJ2-7; 9 nucleotides match TRBD2. V was clipped by 1 base and J by 7 bases; unmatched bases: 5. From germline, CDR1 is GTSNPN and CDR2 SVGIG (reference sequence). The CDR3 runs to 13 residues. The CDR3 DNA reads as TGTGCCTGGAGTGAGAGCGGGGGGAGGGAGCAGTACTTC. Translation: CAWSESGGREQYF.

The rearrangement links TRBV7-9 to TRBJ2-7; 9 nucleotides match TRBD2. The V and J ends lost 5 bases and 3 bases, in that order; junction bases with no gene match: 5. The CDR3 spans 14 residues. Germline loops: CDR1 SEHNR, CDR2 FQNEAQ (reference sequence). CDR3 protein: CASSQLAGGYEQYF. The CDR3 region has the DNA TGTGCCAGCAGCCAACTAGCGGGTGGCTACGAGCAGTACTTC.

The CDR3 spells CASSVGQGATYGYTF. Written as DNA, the CDR3 is TGTGCCAGCAGCGTAGGACAGGGGGCGACCTATGGCTACACCTTC. The chain links TRBV9 to TRBJ1-2; TRBD1 agrees at 10 bases. This CDR3 spans 15 amino acids. V dropped 0 bases and J dropped 4; count of bases not matched to a gene: 3. CDR1 SGDLS and CDR2 YYNGEE come from the germline V gene.

The chain couples TRBV6-5 to TRBJ1-1, with D unclear. CDR3 length: 10 residues. The germline gives CDR1 MNHEY, CDR2 SVGAGI. V was shortened by 2 bases and J by 5 bases, with 0 bases between the two germline ends. DNA for the CDR3: TGTGCCAGCAGTTACACTGAAGCTTTCTTT. This sequence encodes CASSYTEAFF.

The CDR3 nucleotides read TGTGCCAGTAGGGATCCAGGGGGCACTAACTATGGCTACACCTTC. This codes for CASRDPGGTNYGYTF. The chain combines TRBV19 with TRBJ1-2; 8 bases agree with TRBD1. With V trimmed by 6 bases and J by 0 bases, 6 bases remained unmatched. The CDR3 loop spans 15 amino acids. In germline, CDR1 is LNHDA, CDR2 SQIVND (reference sequence).

The chain has TRBV3-1 (or the pseudogene TRBV3-2) and TRBJ2-7, with TRBD1 identical over 9 bases. Germline V gives CDR1 LGHDT, CDR2 YNNKEL (reference sequence). The CDR3 covers 15 residues. Trimming removed 4 bases from V and 2 bases from J; junction bases left unmatched: 6. The CDR3 coding sequence is TGTGCCAGCAGCCCCCGGACAGGGGTGACCTACGAGCAGTACTTC. Translated: CASSPRTGVTYEQYF.

The rearrangement uses TRBV25-1 and TRBJ1-5, with D possibly TRBD1 on 6 matching bases. The germline V and J ends were trimmed by 4 bases and 4 bases, with 11 bases remaining between them. This CDR3 comprises 14 residues. Germline CDR1 and CDR2: MGHDK and SYGVNS. The CDR3 spells CASSVTGQNQPQHF. The CDR3 region has the DNA TGTGCCAGCAGTGTTACCGGACAGAATCAGCCCCAGCATTTT.

The sample holds a few counts of this clone. The chain combines TRBV15 with TRBJ2-1, with D unresolved. Looked up from germline, CDR1 is LNHNV and CDR2 is YYDKDF (reference sequence). V shed 0 bases and J shed 6 bases, with 9 bases lying between them. The CDR3 sequence is 14 residues long. The CDR3 sequence is CATSRDKLVNEQFF. The CDR3 DNA reads TGTGCCACCAGCAGAGATAAGTTGGTCAATGAGCAGTTCTTC.

This chain links TRBV2 with TRBJ1-5; no reliable D call. Germline CDR1 is SNHLY and CDR2 is FYNNEI. There are 14 residues in the CDR3. V lost 5 bases and J 1 base, leaving 9 bases between the germline ends. The CDR3 is CASSPFESNQPQHF. The CDR3 coding sequence is TGTGCCAGCAGTCCCTTCGAAAGCAATCAGCCCCAGCATTTT.

This chain uses TRBV6-2 or TRBV6-3 with TRBJ2-3, with D possibly matching TRBD1 (6 bases). The CDR3 loop spans 13 amino acids. Germline V gene lookup returns CDR1 MNHEY and CDR2 SVGEGT. Trimming pared 6 bases from V and 4 bases from J, leaving 11 bases between. The CDR3 sequence: CASSHRVPDTQYF. In DNA, the CDR3 is TGTGCCAGCAGCCACAGGGTCCCAGATACGCAGTATTTT.

This clone was seen only once. The chain uses TRBV6-6 and TRBJ2-3; 7 nucleotides agree with TRBD2. The J segment lost 4 bases and the V segment lost 7 bases, leaving 14 bases of the junction unmatched. CDR1 MNHNY and CDR2 SVGAGI come from the germline V gene (reference sequence). This CDR3 is 16 amino acids long. The CDR3 DNA sequence: TGTGCCAGCAAACTGGGGGGGGGAGATGGTGCAGATACGCAGTATTTT. It specifies CASKLGGGDGADTQYF.

The chain combines TRBV19 with TRBJ1-2, with 9 positions matching TRBD1. J was trimmed by 8 bases and V by 3 bases; bases with no gene match: 10. The germline gives CDR1 LNHDA, CDR2 SQIVND (reference sequence). This CDR3 comprises 15 residues. CDR3 in amino acids: CASSIRRQGERGYTF. The CDR3 nucleotides are TGTGCCAGTAGTATCCGACGACAGGGGGAGAGGGGCTACACCTTC.

This chain joins TRBV2 and TRBJ1-2; D is ambiguous. This CDR3 is 15 amino acids long. Trimming took off 2 bases at V and 2 bases at J, with 12 bases between the two ends. The germline V gene encodes CDR1 SNHLY and CDR2 FYNNEI. This CDR3 reads CASSELETSNYGYTF. DNA for the CDR3: TGTGCCAGCAGTGAATTAGAAACATCCAACTATGGCTACACCTTC.

The CDR3 loop reads CASRYLSPGPTGNQPQHF. The CDR3 coding sequence is TGTGCCAGCAGATACCTAAGTCCGGGTCCCACGGGCAATCAGCCCCAGCATTTT. This chain uses TRBV28 with TRBJ1-5; D is undetermined. The CDR3 has 18 residues. V was pared by 6 bases and J by 2 bases, with 23 bases between. Germline V CDR1 and CDR2: MDHEN, SYDVKM.

The V gene is TRBV6-5, the J gene TRBJ1-3; D unclear. Trimming shortened V by 4 bases and J by 0 bases, and 4 bases separated the two germline ends. CDR1 MNHEY and CDR2 SVGAGI come from the germline V gene. CDR3 size: 13 residues. CDR3 residues: CASSFTSGNTIYF. The CDR3 coding sequence is TGTGCCAGCAGTTTCACCTCTGGAAACACCATATATTTT.

The chain carries TRBV19 and TRBJ1-2, with D maybe TRBD1 (6 bases). There are 15 residues in the CDR3. CDR1 is LNHDA, CDR2 SQIVND, per germline (reference sequence). V lost 3 bases, J lost 1 base, and 12 bases lay in between. The DNA for the CDR3 is TGTGCCAGTAGTATTAAAGGGACAATTAACTATGGCTACACCTTC. Translating it yields CASSIKGTINYGYTF.

The rearrangement uses TRBV7-2 and TRBJ2-1; 10 bases agree with TRBD1. The CDR3 sequence is 16 residues long. V was pared by 2 bases and J by 5 bases, with 6 bases of the junction left unmatched. CDR1 is SGHTA, CDR2 FQGNSA, per germline. The CDR3 DNA is TGTGCCAGCAGCTTAACCGGACAGGGGGTTGACAATGAGCAGTTCTTC. The encoded protein is CASSLTGQGVDNEQFF. The whole variable domain, remainder taken from reference TRBV7-2 and TRBJ2-1, is GAGVSQSPSNKVTEKGKDVELRCDPISGHTALYWYRQSLGQGLEFLIYFQGNSAPDKSGLPSDRFSAERTGGSVSTLTIQRTQQEDSAVYLCASSLTGQGVDNEQFFGPGTRLTVL.

The chain is built from TRBV11-3 and TRBJ2-1; unclear D gene. Germline-derived CDR1 and CDR2 are SGHNT and YENEEA. Trimming took 1 base from V and 9 from J, leaving 10 bases between them. The CDR3 runs 13 residues. Here the CDR3 reads CASSLARILEQFF. In DNA, the CDR3 is TGTGCCAGCAGCTTAGCTAGGATCCTTGAGCAGTTCTTC.

As for this clone: The same CDR3 can be traced to other DNA sequences in this sample. The V and J genes are TRBV7-2 and TRBJ1-1; D gene unclear. Trimming took 1 base from V and 1 from J, leaving 4 bases between them. The V gene's germline CDR1 is SGHTA and CDR2 FQGNSA. The CDR3 covers 13 residues. The CDR3 is CASSLVGNTEAFF. The CDR3 DNA is TGTGCCAGCAGCTTAGTGGGGAACACTGAAGCTTTCTTT.

V and J are TRBV6-6 and TRBJ1-2; 7 nucleotides match TRBD1. This CDR3 region has 16 residues. V was pared by 0 bases and J by 8 bases, with 12 bases of the junction left unmatched. CDR1 and CDR2 (germline): MNHNY, SVGAGI (reference sequence). The CDR3 nucleotides are TGTGCCAGCAGTTACTCAGGGGGCGTTGTGGAGCGGGGCTACACCTTC. As protein: CASSYSGGVVERGYTF.

In its sample, this clone was seen once. This chain uses TRBV19 with TRBJ2-7; 8 nucleotides agree with TRBD1. From germline, CDR1 is LNHDA and CDR2 SQIVND (reference sequence). J gave up 3 bases and V 8 bases, and 6 bases lay outside the gene matches. This CDR3 region has 13 residues. CDR3 sequence (DNA): TGTGCCAGTGGGACAGGAATGAGCTACGAGCAGTACTTC. Encoded protein: CASGTGMSYEQYF.